This T cell receptor (beta chain) was recovered during a study of blood T cell repertoires in COVID-19. This CDR3 has 15 residues. The V end was cut by 6 bases, the J end by 1 base, with 16 bases between. Germline V gene data show CDR1 as ENHRY and CDR2 as SYGVKD. Methods used by the authors: Amplification from reference gene primers served as the basis for estimated nucleated cell counts. The data were produced by immunoSEQ multiplex PCR, yet TCRdb's version contains in-frame clones alone and is incomplete. V and J calls and clone size come straight from that table; D and trimming were deduced from the DNA. The sample includes under 100,000 clones, 89% of them seen just once.

The chain carries TRBV10-3 and TRBJ2-7; perhaps TRBD2 as D (7 bases). The origin of this receptor is a man aged 45 to 65 with acute or convalescent COVID-19. The specimen was peripheral blood. The CDR3 nucleotides are TGTGCCATCAGCCTCGGAGGGGGGGCGTCCTACGAGCAGTACTTC. As protein: CAISLGGGASYEQYF.